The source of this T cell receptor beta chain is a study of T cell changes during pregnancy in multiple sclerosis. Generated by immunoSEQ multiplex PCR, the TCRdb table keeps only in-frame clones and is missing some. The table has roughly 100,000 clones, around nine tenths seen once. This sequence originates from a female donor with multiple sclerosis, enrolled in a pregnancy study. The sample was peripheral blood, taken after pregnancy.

The CDR3, as DNA: TGTGCCAGCAGCTTTCGTCCTGGAAGCGAGCAGTACTTC. It encodes CASSFRPGSEQYF. V is TRBV7-2 and J is TRBJ2-5; D unresolved. The better agreement between TRBJ2-7 and the DNA end casts doubt on the J call. This CDR3 comprises 13 residues. Looked up from germline, CDR1 is SGHTA and CDR2 is FQGNSA.